This paragraph covers one T cell receptor (beta chain) sequence. Antigen: not known. This entry comes from a study of T cells after yellow fever vaccination. For the study at large: The SMART-Seq v4 Ultra Low Input method served to prepare the low-cell-number fractions. Findings and limits, study-wide: After the booster, 96% of CD4 and more than 85% of CD8 primary-response clones were re-detected. Within FACS-sorted repertoires, abundant clonotypes contaminating from the bulk population could be present.

In TCRdb, the 5' RACE reads were re-called with MiXCR into one record per CDR3 protein. This repertoire shows some 290,000 distinct CDR3 sequences, approximately 11% found once; its top ten account for roughly 3%. V shed 0 bases and J shed 4 bases, with 14 bases lying between them. CDR1 SGHTA and CDR2 FQGNSA come from the germline V gene. This CDR3 is 16 amino acids long. This sequence joins TRBV7-2 and TRBJ2-3; tentatively, D is TRBD1 or TRBD2 (5 bases each). Sample: CD4+ T cells sorted from PBMCs, taken 45 days after the yellow fever booster vaccination. The source is a man aged 18 to 30 who received the YFV17D yellow fever vaccine. In DNA form, the CDR3 reads TGTGCCAGCAGCTTAGCGGGGGTAACTTCCGCAGATACGCAGTATTTT. Encoded protein: CASSLAGVTSADTQYF.